A selection of T cell receptor beta chains follows, all from one sample in a study of blood T cells in healthy people across ages. TCRdb re-analysed the 5' RACE reads in MiXCR, keeping a single row per CDR3 protein. The sample carries about 1.1 million distinct CDR3 sequences, more than 30% recorded once. Sequencing used blood. The source is a man aged 18 to 30 in good health. Each CDR3 is given with its conserved first and last residue. A D gene is named only where the DNA matches it firmly. Clone size appears in some rows only: once, few, many, or a class for an expanded clone.

j_gene	d_gene	abundance	v_gene	CDR3nt	CDR3aa
TRBJ2-1	NA	NA	TRBV7-8	TGTGCCAGCAGCTTAACGAAGGGCTCCTACAATGAGCAGTTCTTC	CASSLTKGSYNEQFF
TRBJ2-5	NA	few	TRBV6-6	TGTGCCAGCAGTTACTCCATCGAAGACCAAGAGACCCAGTACTTC	CASSYSIEDQETQYF
TRBJ2-4	NA	few	TRBV4-1	TGCGCCAGCAGCCCCCAGGGGCTAGGCTTCGATTTAGCCAAAAACATTCAGTACTTC	CASSPQGLGFDLAKNIQYF
TRBJ2-2	NA	few	TRBV6-2/TRBV6-3	TGTGCCAGCAGCCCTCACGGTCCAACCGGGGAGCTGTTTTTT	CASSPHGPTGELFF
TRBJ2-1	TRBD2	few	TRBV20-1	TGCAGTGCTTGGACTAGCGGGGTCGATGAGCAGTTCTTC	CSAWTSGVDEQFF
TRBJ2-5	TRBD2	few	TRBV7-9	TGTGCCAGCAGTTACAAACTCCGGGGGGGCAAAGAGACCCAGTACTTC	CASSYKLRGGKETQYF
TRBJ1-1	NA	NA	TRBV12-3/TRBV12-4	TGTGCCAGCAGAGGTTTCCTCACCGAAGCTTTCTTT	CASRGFLTEAFF
TRBJ2-5	NA	few	TRBV25-1	TGTGCCAGCAGTGACACTCGAGTGGGGGGCGGACAAGAGACCCAGTACTTC	CASSDTRVGGGQETQYF
TRBJ2-1	NA	few	TRBV15	TGTGCCACCAGCAGAGTACCCCATTCGGGACGGTCCGTGTATGAGCAGTTCTTC	CATSRVPHSGRSVYEQFF
TRBJ1-5	TRBD1	few	TRBV27	TGTGCCAGCAGACTCGGGACAGGGAGAAATCAGCCCCAGCATTTT	CASRLGTGRNQPQHF
TRBJ1-5	NA	NA	TRBV27	TGTGCCAGCAGTTATCATCCTTCAGGGAATCAGCCCCAGCATTTT	CASSYHPSGNQPQHF
TRBJ1-2	TRBD1	NA	TRBV27	TGTGCCAGCAGTTTATCTGGGACAGGGGCCTATGGCTACACCTTC	CASSLSGTGAYGYTF
TRBJ2-3	NA	NA	TRBV4-3	TGCGCCAGCAGCCAAGATGGGGGTGCGGCGGGTACGCAGTATTTT	CASSQDGGAAGTQYF
TRBJ2-3	NA	few	TRBV19	TGTGCCAGCTGCGCGTTTGCTACAGATACGCAGTATTTT	CASCAFATDTQYF
TRBJ1-6	NA	NA	TRBV7-9	TGTGCCAGCAGCTTTGGTGATAGGCCCCTCCACTTT	CASSFGDRPLHF
TRBJ1-2	TRBD1	many	TRBV7-2	TGTGCCAGCAGCCGGGACAGAGGACCCTATGGCTACACCTTC	CASSRDRGPYGYTF
TRBJ2-5	TRBD2	few	TRBV27	TGTGCCAGCAGTTGGGGGGGGCAAGAGACCCAGTACTTC	CASSWGGQETQYF
TRBJ1-4	TRBD1	NA	TRBV6-5	TGTGCCAGCAGCCCGGGCGTAACAGGGGCGGGTGAAAAACTGTTTTTT	CASSPGVTGAGEKLFF
TRBJ2-3	NA	few	TRBV18	TGTGCCAGCTCACCACCGACAGAGAGCACAGATACGCAGTATTTT	CASSPPTESTDTQYF
TRBJ1-2	NA	few	TRBV20-1	TGCAGTGCCACTCCGGGCCACTATGGCTACACCTTC	CSATPGHYGYTF
TRBJ1-2	NA	few	TRBV20-1	TGCAGTGCTAGAGGGGAGGCGGGCTATGGCTACACCTTC	CSARGEAGYGYTF
TRBJ1-2	NA	NA	TRBV4-1	TGCGCCAGCAGCCAAGAATGGATGGGTTCGGGCTACACCTTC	CASSQEWMGSGYTF
TRBJ2-7	NA	few	TRBV20-1	TGCAGTGCTAGAGATAACCTGGGAGGGGGGTCCTACGAGCAGTACTTC	CSARDNLGGGSYEQYF
TRBJ2-1	TRBD1	NA	TRBV4-1	TGCGCCAGCAGCCCTTGGACAGGGGGCAAGTACAATGAGCAGTTCTTC	CASSPWTGGKYNEQFF